This TCR beta chain was captured in a study of spatial heterogeneity in lung cancer. Background on the study: Counts of TCR transcripts in tumor regions correlated strongly with a matched bulk RNA-seq T cell module score. The study observed each unique TCR and UMI combination more than ten times on average in raw reads.

Study-level points and caveats: Within tumors, counts of expanded alpha and beta TCRs tracked tumor mutation counts.

The CDR3 consists of 13 residues. Trimming pared 6 bases from V and 0 bases from J, leaving 7 bases between. Germline V gene data show CDR1 as MNHNS and CDR2 as SASEGT. A word on this clonotype: The antigen is undetermined. Being off target in a library aimed at alpha chains, this beta chain has a size of little meaning.

Specified time point: sample taken at primary tumor resection. The donor group consisted of 55 to 85 patients who had untreated, early-stage non-small cell lung cancer. Unique molecular identifiers, one per molecule, were present on every TCR cDNA molecule. One entry per CDR3 protein results from TCRdb running MiXCR on the 5' RACE reads. The sample carries 2,000 to 2,500 distinct CDR3 sequences, 20% to 30% recorded once. The starting material was lung tumor tissue, obtained at surgery. The receptor was isolated from a male donor with early-stage non-small cell lung cancer. The rearrangement joins TRBV6-1 to TRBJ2-3; D is possibly TRBD1 (5 bases). The CDR3 here is CASRGASTDTQYF. CDR3 sequence (DNA): TGTGCCAGCAGAGGGGCCAGCACAGATACGCAGTATTTT.